A selection of T cell receptor beta chains follows, all from one sample in a study of technical replicates of blood from four donors. Using immunoSEQ multiplex PCR, the repertoire was profiled, and TCRdb retains in-frame clones only, with some absent. The sample lists under 65,000 clones; around 88% were seen once. The sequencing input was PBMCs. All receptors derive from a human donor in good health. Some clones in this sample may be carry-over from other donors' samples. CDR3s include the opening cysteine and the closing phenylalanine or tryptophan. The order of the fields is V gene, J gene, clone size, D gene, CDR3 DNA, CDR3 protein. The D gene is left open where the match is weak. Not all rows give a size; the values are once, few, many and, for expanded clones, a class.

TRBV4-2	TRBJ1-1	.	.	TGTGCCAGCAGCCAAGCTGACGGAGGTGGAACTGAAGCTTTCTTT	CASSQADGGGTEAFF
TRBV21-1	TRBJ2-7	.	.	TGTGCCAGCAGAAAAGAACCCCGCCGTGATAGCACCGAGCAGTACTTC	CASRKEPRRDSTEQYF
TRBV4-2	TRBJ2-4	.	TRBD1	TGTGCCAGCAGCCGAGATATGACAGGGGTCACCAAAAACATTCAGTACTTC	CASSRDMTGVTKNIQYF
TRBV5-6	TRBJ1-2	.	.	TGTGCCAGCAGCTTGGCCCGGGAGCTCTATGGCTACACCTTC	CASSLARELYGYTF
TRBV7-8	TRBJ1-6	.	.	TGTGCCAGCACCTGGGGCCGGTCGGGTAATTCACCCCTCCACTTT	CASTWGRSGNSPLHF
TRBV7-8	TRBJ2-1	.	TRBD2	TGTGCCAGCAGCTACCCCGACTCTTATAGCGGGAGGGATTACAATGAGCAGTTCTTC	CASSYPDSYSGRDYNEQFF
TRBV9	TRBJ1-2	.	TRBD1	TGTGCCAGCAGCGTAGTGAGGGGGCAATCGGATGGCTACACCTTC	CASSVVRGQSDGYTF
TRBV7-2	TRBJ1-1	.	.	TGTGCCAGCAGCGTGAGGGACGGGGGAACTGAAGCTTTCTTT	CASSVRDGGTEAFF
TRBV7-2	TRBJ2-5	.	.	TGTGCCAGCAGCTCGCAGGGTGTGGAGGAGACCCAGTACTTC	CASSSQGVEETQYF
TRBV10-3	TRBJ2-3	once	.	TGTGCCATCAGCCCTAGTTCATCAGATACGCAGTATTTT	CAISPSSSDTQYF
TRBV2	TRBJ2-2	.	TRBD1	TGTGCCAGCAGTAGACAGGGGACGAACACCGGGGAGCTGTTTTTT	CASSRQGTNTGELFF
TRBV2	TRBJ2-7	.	TRBD1	TGTGCCAGCAGATCCCGGGACAGTTCCTACGAGCAGTACTTC	CASRSRDSSYEQYF
TRBV7-2	TRBJ2-3	.	TRBD2	TGTGCCAGCAGCCCTGCGCGGGGGATATCAGATACGCAGTATTTT	CASSPARGISDTQYF
TRBV9	TRBJ1-3	.	.	TGTGCCAGCAGCGGGAGGTCAGCCGGAAACACCATATATTTT	CASSGRSAGNTIYF
TRBV15	TRBJ2-4	.	TRBD2	TGTGCCACCAGCAGAGGTAGCGGGAGGGATTTTGCCAAAAACATTCAGTACTTC	CATSRGSGRDFAKNIQYF
TRBV10-3	TRBJ2-1	.	.	TGTGCCATCAGCTCCGCTAGTTCCTCTTACAATGAGCAGTTCTTC	CAISSASSSYNEQFF
TRBV6-6	TRBJ1-4	.	.	TGTGCCGCGGAGGACCGATCAACTAATGAAAAACTGTTTTTT	CAAEDRSTNEKLFF
TRBV7-6	TRBJ2-1	.	.	TGTGCCAGCAGCTTAAACGGGGATGGGGAAATTTACAATGAGCAGTTCTTC	CASSLNGDGEIYNEQFF
TRBV4-2	TRBJ2-3	.	TRBD2	TGTGCCAGCAGCGCACTAGCGGGAAGTCAGAATACGCAGTATTTT	CASSALAGSQNTQYF
TRBV6-4	TRBJ1-1	.	.	TGTGCCAGCAGTGACAATAGTAGGAGAGCTTTCTTT	CASSDNSRRAFF
TRBV11-2	TRBJ2-7	once	TRBD2	TGTGCCAGCAGCTTAGGAGGGACTAGCGTCTACGAGCAGTACTTC	CASSLGGTSVYEQYF
TRBV5-4	TRBJ2-1	.	.	TGTGCCAGCAGCCCGGACTACGTATCCTACAATGAGCAGTTCTTC	CASSPDYVSYNEQFF
TRBV4-2	TRBJ1-6	.	.	TGTGCCAGCAGCCAAGACAGGTACGATAATTCACCCCTCCACTTT	CASSQDRYDNSPLHF
TRBV11-2	TRBJ2-7	.	.	TGTGCCAGCAGCTCAGGACTCACGGAGGGGAGCGAGCAGTACTTC	CASSSGLTEGSEQYF
TRBV7-6	TRBJ2-3	.	.	TGTGCCAGCAACAAGCTCGGGGGTCATAGTACAGATACGCAGTATTTT	CASNKLGGHSTDTQYF
TRBV9	TRBJ2-1	.	TRBD1	TGTGCCAGCAGCGTAGTGGGGACAGAAAATGAGCAGTTCTTC	CASSVVGTENEQFF
TRBV4-3	TRBJ2-7	once	.	TGCGCCAGCAGCCAAGATTCCCAGGGAGGCGAGCAGTACTTC	CASSQDSQGGEQYF
TRBV19	TRBJ2-7	.	.	TGTGCCAGTACCACACCCCAGGGGCGCGAGCAGTACTTC	CASTTPQGREQYF
TRBV2	TRBJ1-2	once	.	TGTGCCAGCAGTAGAGAGGACTATGGCTACACCTTC	CASSREDYGYTF
TRBV6-5	TRBJ2-7	once	.	TGTGCCAGCAGCCCAGAGAGGCGTGCCGAGCAGTACTTC	CASSPERRAEQYF
TRBV13	TRBJ2-1	.	TRBD1	TGTGCCAGCAGCTTAGAGGGACAGGGGGTCAATGAGCAGTTCTTC	CASSLEGQGVNEQFF
TRBV2	TRBJ2-5	.	.	TGTGCCAGCAGTGTAAGGGACACACGGTGGACCCAGTACTTC	CASSVRDTRWTQYF
TRBV7-9	TRBJ1-2	.	.	TGTGCCAGCAGCTTCGGCAGGGTCTATGGCTACACCTTC	CASSFGRVYGYTF